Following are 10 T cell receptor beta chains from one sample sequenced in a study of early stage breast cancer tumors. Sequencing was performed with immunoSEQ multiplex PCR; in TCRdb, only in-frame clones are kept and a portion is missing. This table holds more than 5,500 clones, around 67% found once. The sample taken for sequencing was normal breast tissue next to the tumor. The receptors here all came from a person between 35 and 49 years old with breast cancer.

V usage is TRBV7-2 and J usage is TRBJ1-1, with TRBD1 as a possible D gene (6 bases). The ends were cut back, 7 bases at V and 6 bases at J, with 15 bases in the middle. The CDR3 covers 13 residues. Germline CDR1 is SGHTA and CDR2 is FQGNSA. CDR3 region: CASTPGGIAEAFF. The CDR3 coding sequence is TGTGCCAGCACCCCGGGGGGCATAGCTGAAGCTTTCTTT.

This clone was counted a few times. The CDR3 loop is CASSLGAGTYEQYF. The CDR3 DNA follows: TGCGCCAGCAGCTTGGGGGCAGGGACCTACGAGCAGTACTTC. The chain is built from TRBV5-1 and TRBJ2-7; TRBD1 is a possible D gene (5 bases). Germline assignment: CDR1 SGHRS and CDR2 YFSETQ. Trimming took 0 bases from V and 2 from J, leaving 9 bases between them. The CDR3 runs to 14 residues.

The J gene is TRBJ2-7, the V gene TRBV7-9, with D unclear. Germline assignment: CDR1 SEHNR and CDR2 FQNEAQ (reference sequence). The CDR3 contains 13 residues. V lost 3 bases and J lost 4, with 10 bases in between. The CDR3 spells CASSLTWGYEQYF. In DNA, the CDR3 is TGTGCCAGCAGCTTGACGTGGGGTTACGAGCAGTACTTC.

The CDR3 reads CASSENTEKAFF. Written as DNA, the CDR3 is TGTGCCAGCAGCGAAAACACAGAGAAAGCTTTCTTT. The J gene is TRBJ1-1, the V gene TRBV6-5; D gene ambiguous. From germline, CDR1 is MNHEY and CDR2 SVGAGI. This CDR3 has 12 residues. The V end lost 6 bases, the J end lost 9 bases, and 14 bases lay between the germline ends.

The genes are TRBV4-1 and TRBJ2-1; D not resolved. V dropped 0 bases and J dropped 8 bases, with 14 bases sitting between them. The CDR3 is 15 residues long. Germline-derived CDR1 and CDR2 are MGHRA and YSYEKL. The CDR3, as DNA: TGCGCCAGCAGCCAAGATCCCGTAAGTGGCGATGAGCAGTTCTTC. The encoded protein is CASSQDPVSGDEQFF.

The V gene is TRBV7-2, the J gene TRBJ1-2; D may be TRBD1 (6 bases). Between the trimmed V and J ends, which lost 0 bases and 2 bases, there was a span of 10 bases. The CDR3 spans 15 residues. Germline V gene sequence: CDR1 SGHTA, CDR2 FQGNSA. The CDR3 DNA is TGTGCCAGCAGCTTAGCGCCGGGGGCAAACTATGGCTACACCTTC. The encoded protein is CASSLAPGANYGYTF. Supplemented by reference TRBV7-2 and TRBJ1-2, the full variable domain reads GAGVSQSPSNKVTEKGKDVELRCDPISGHTALYWYRQSLGQGLEFLIYFQGNSAPDKSGLPSDRFSAERTGGSVSTLTIQRTQQEDSAVYLCASSLAPGANYGYTFGSGTRLTVV.

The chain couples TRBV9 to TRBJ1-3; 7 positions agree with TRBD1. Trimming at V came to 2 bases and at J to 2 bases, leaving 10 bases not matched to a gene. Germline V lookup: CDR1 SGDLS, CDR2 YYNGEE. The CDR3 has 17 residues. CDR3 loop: CASSVREGAAPGNTIYF. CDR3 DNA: TGTGCCAGCAGCGTGAGGGAGGGGGCGGCTCCTGGAAACACCATATATTTT.

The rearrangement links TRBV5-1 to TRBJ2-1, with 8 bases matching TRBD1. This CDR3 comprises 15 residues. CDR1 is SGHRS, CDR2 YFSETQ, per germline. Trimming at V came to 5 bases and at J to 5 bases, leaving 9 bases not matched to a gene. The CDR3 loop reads CASREGQGVDNEQFF. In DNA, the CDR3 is TGCGCCAGCAGGGAAGGACAGGGTGTCGACAATGAGCAGTTCTTC.

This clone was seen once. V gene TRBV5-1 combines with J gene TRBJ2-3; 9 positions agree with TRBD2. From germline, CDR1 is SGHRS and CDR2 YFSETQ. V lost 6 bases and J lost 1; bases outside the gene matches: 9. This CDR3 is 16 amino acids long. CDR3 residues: CASTLLAGAGTDTQYF. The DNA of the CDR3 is TGCGCCAGCACCCTCTTAGCGGGAGCCGGCACAGATACGCAGTATTTT.

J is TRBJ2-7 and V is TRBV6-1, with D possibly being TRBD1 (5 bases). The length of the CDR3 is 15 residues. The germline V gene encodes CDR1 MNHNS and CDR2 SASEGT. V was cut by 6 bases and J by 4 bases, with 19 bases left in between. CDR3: CASRGPSSRLYEQYF. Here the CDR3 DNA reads TGTGCCAGCAGGGGGCCTAGTTCTCGGCTTTACGAGCAGTACTTC.